This TCR beta chain is drawn from a study of graft-versus-host responses after intestinal transplantation. Overall study findings and caveats: Early post-transplant falls in HvG clones accompanied the peak levels of circulating GvH clones.

J lost 1 base, V lost 0 bases, and 7 bases had no gene match. CDR1 and CDR2 (germline): MNHEY, SMNVEV (reference sequence). This CDR3 is built from 17 residues. Points on this clone: No antigen is known for it.

Clones were sequenced by immunoSEQ multiplex PCR, and TCRdb holds only the in-frame ones, with some missing. The sample carries about 57,000 clones, 70% to 90% recorded once. The chain is built from TRBV27 and TRBJ1-2, with 8 positions matching TRBD1. The specimen comprised PBMCs, sampled 26 days after transplant. The clonotype originates from a human patient who received an intestinal transplant, so some T cells may come from the graft donor. CDR3 sequence (DNA): TGTGCCAGCAGTTTATCCGGACAGGGATCCTTTAACTATGGCTACACCTTC. This encodes CASSLSGQGSFNYGYTF.